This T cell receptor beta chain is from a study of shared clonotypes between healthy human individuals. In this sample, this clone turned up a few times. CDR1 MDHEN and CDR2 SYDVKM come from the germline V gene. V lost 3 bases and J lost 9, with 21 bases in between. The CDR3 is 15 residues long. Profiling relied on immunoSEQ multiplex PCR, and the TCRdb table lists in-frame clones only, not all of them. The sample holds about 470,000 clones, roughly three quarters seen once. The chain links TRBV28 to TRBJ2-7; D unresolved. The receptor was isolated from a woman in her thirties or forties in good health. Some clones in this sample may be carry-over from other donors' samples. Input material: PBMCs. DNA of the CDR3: TGTGCCAGCAGTTTGCTCGGATCCACCCTAAAGGGGCAGTACTTC. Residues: CASSLLGSTLKGQYF.